A single T cell receptor beta chain is shown here with its context. Its target is unknown. The V and J ends lost 1 base and 5 bases respectively, with 12 bases between them. CDR1 is MNHEY, CDR2 SMNVEV, per germline (reference sequence). This CDR3 region has 14 residues. MiXCR, run by TCRdb on the reads, gives a single entry per CDR3 protein. This table holds 700,000 to 850,000 distinct CDR3 sequences, 30% to 35% found once. This entry belongs to a study of T cell repertoires in cytomegalovirus infection. Study conclusions and caveats: HLA-C-restricted CMV-specific TCR beta clonotypes prevailed in the ex vivo response.

The chain employs TRBV27 and TRBJ2-7, with D tentatively TRBD1 (6 bases). The sequence derives from a human donor in good health (CMV status not recorded). Some clones in this sample may be carry-over from other donors' samples. Source: cultured CD8+ T cells from PBMCs, taken from culture after CMV antigen stimulation. CDR3 bases: TGTGCCAGCAGTTTATGGGCAGGGGCCCACGAGCAGTACTTC. It encodes CASSLWAGAHEQYF.